Listed below are T cell receptor beta chains from one sample, sequenced in a study of low-dose radiotherapy and immunotherapy resistance in tumors. TCRdb itself ran the reads through MiXCR, one entry per CDR3 protein. This table holds tens of thousands of distinct CDR3 sequences, around 33% found once. Sequencing used PBMCs, obtained after low-dose radiotherapy plus immunotherapy. These TCRs come from a male donor with rectosigmoid adenocarcinoma. The CDR3 runs from the conserved cysteine through the conserved F or W. D genes are given only for firm matches. Some rows mark clone size as missing; the rest say once, few, many or name a class of expanded clone.

j_gene,d_gene,v_gene,abundance,CDR3nt,CDR3aa
TRBJ2-2,-,TRBV5-4,-,TGTGCCAGCAGTACGGGGGAGGTGGCCGGGGAGCTGTTTTTT,CASSTGEVAGELFF
TRBJ2-2,TRBD2,TRBV12-3/TRBV12-4,-,TGTGCCAGCACCCCGGGACTAGCGGGTTGGCTGAACACCGGGGAGCTGTTTTTT,CASTPGLAGWLNTGELFF
TRBJ1-1,TRBD1,TRBV29-1,-,TGCAGCGTTGTGGGCAGGGGGCTTTTATTGAACACTGAAGCTTTCTTT,CSVVGRGLLLNTEAFF
TRBJ1-6,TRBD1,TRBV5-1,-,TGCGCCAGCAGCTTGCGGGACAGGATAAATTCACCCCTCCACTTT,CASSLRDRINSPLHF
TRBJ2-1,TRBD2,TRBV13,-,TGTGCCAGCAGTCAAATCCTATTAGCTAGCGGGAGGGAGCAGTTCTTC,CASSQILLASGREQFF
TRBJ2-3,TRBD1,TRBV4-1,many,TGCGCCAGCAGCCCCCAGGGGGCCGGAGATACGCAGTATTTT,CASSPQGAGDTQYF
TRBJ2-7,TRBD1,TRBV28,many,TGTGCCAGCAGTCTGTTACTAGGACAGGGGGCGTACGAGCAGTACTTC,CASSLLLGQGAYEQYF
TRBJ2-7,-,TRBV7-6,-,TGTGCCAGCAGCTCCAAACGCTCCTACGAGCAGTACTTC,CASSSKRSYEQYF
TRBJ2-3,TRBD1,TRBV12-3/TRBV12-4,many,TGTGCCAGCAGTTACTTCCGGGACAGGGGTACGCAGTATTTT,CASSYFRDRGTQYF
TRBJ2-5,TRBD2,TRBV28,-,TGTGCCAGCAGTTTCGGCCTAGCGGACCAAGAGACCCAGTACTTC,CASSFGLADQETQYF
TRBJ2-3,-,TRBV7-9,-,TGTGCCAGCAGCCCCTTCGGGCTGAGCACAGATACGCAGTATTTT,CASSPFGLSTDTQYF
TRBJ2-1,TRBD2,TRBV11-2,once,TGTGCCAGCAGCCGACTAGCGGGGGCGGGGGAGCAGTTCTTC,CASSRLAGAGEQFF
TRBJ1-5,-,TRBV19,many,TGTGCCAGTAGTATTTACATCAGCAATCAGCCCCAGCATTTT,CASSIYISNQPQHF
TRBJ1-5,-,TRBV19,many,TGTGCCATTTCTGGGGGCGGAACCCCCAATCAGCCCCAGCATTTT,CAISGGGTPNQPQHF
TRBJ2-3,TRBD2,TRBV4-2,many,TGTGCCAGCACGAAAGGGGCGGGGGGGGGGGCAGATACGCAGTATTTT,CASTKGAGGGADTQYF
TRBJ2-3,-,TRBV29-1,-,TGCAGCGGCGTGCTCACAGATACGCAGTATTTT,CSGVLTDTQYF
TRBJ1-1,-,TRBV27,many,TGTGCCAGCCGGGGAGGGGCCCACCCCGAAGCTTTCTTT,CASRGGAHPEAFF
TRBJ1-1,-,TRBV5-1,-,TGCGCCAGCAGCTCGCTAGCAGGTCTTAACACTGAAGCTTTCTTT,CASSSLAGLNTEAFF
TRBJ2-7,-,TRBV5-6,few,TGTGCCAGCAGCTTGGAAATAGCGGAGGGGAGCTCCTACGAGCAGTACTTC,CASSLEIAEGSSYEQYF
TRBJ2-1,TRBD2,TRBV5-1,many,TGCGCCAGCAGTCAAACCTCCGGGACTAGCATTGAGCAGTTCTTC,CASSQTSGTSIEQFF
TRBJ2-7,-,TRBV7-2,many,TGTGCCAGCAGCTTGGAATCAGGGAGCTCCTACGAGCAGTACTTC,CASSLESGSSYEQYF
TRBJ2-1,-,TRBV6-5,many,TGTGCCAGCAGTTACTACCATGTACTAGGTGGGAATGAGCAGTTCTTC,CASSYYHVLGGNEQFF
TRBJ2-2,TRBD1,TRBV11-2,many,TGTGCCAGCAGCTTAGATCGTAGGGGACAGACCGGGGAGCTGTTTTTT,CASSLDRRGQTGELFF
TRBJ2-1,TRBD2,TRBV9,-,TGTGCCAGCGGGGCGGGCGGGGGTATCTACAATGAGCAGTTCTTC,CASGAGGGIYNEQFF
TRBJ2-7,TRBD2,TRBV6-4,-,TGTGCCAGCAGTGAAGTTGGGACTAGCGGCTACGAGCAGTACTTC,CASSEVGTSGYEQYF
TRBJ2-1,-,TRBV6-2/TRBV6-3,-,TGTGCCAGCATCGATGCGCTGCTCAATGAGCAGTTCTTC,CASIDALLNEQFF
TRBJ2-3,-,TRBV14,many,TGTGCCAGCAGCCAAAAACTATCTACGCAGTATTTT,CASSQKLSTQYF
TRBJ2-5,-,TRBV28,medium-sized,TGTGCCAGCACCAGGGGATTCGGAGAAGAGACCCAGTACTTC,CASTRGFGEETQYF
TRBJ2-1,-,TRBV28,medium-sized,TGTGCCAGCAGTACCTCGTGGGCCCGGAGCTCCTACAATGAGCAGTTCTTC,CASSTSWARSSYNEQFF
TRBJ2-7,-,TRBV26,many,TGTGCCAGCACATCGTTGAGACTAGCGGGACTTCGGGACGAGCAGTACTTC,CASTSLRLAGLRDEQYF
TRBJ1-4,-,TRBV28,few,-,CASAQGATNEKLFFF
TRBJ2-1,-,TRBV5-6,many,TGTGCCAGCAGCTTGACGGCAGGGAGTGAGCAGTTCTTC,CASSLTAGSEQFF
TRBJ2-7,TRBD2,TRBV3-1,-,TGTGCCAGCAGCCGCACTAGCGGCCTTGCCGAGCAGTACTTC,CASSRTSGLAEQYF
TRBJ2-7,TRBD2,TRBV6-2/TRBV6-3,-,TGTGCCAGCAGTTACTTTGGACTAGCGGGAGGGCATGGAGAGCAGTACTTC,CASSYFGLAGGHGEQYF
TRBJ2-5,TRBD2,TRBV18,many,TGTGCCAGCTCACCACAGGCTAGCGGGCAAGAGACCCAGTACTTC,CASSPQASGQETQYF
TRBJ1-6,-,TRBV7-9,many,TGTGCCAGCAGCCCGGAACGGGGCCCATATTCACCCCTCCACTTT,CASSPERGPYSPLHF
TRBJ2-7,TRBD2,TRBV6-4,-,TGTGCCAGCAGTGCAGCGGGGGAAAGCTCCTACAACGAGCAGTACTTC,CASSAAGESSYNEQYF
TRBJ2-1,-,TRBV13,many,TGTGCCAGCAGCTTAGGGAGTGGGGTTTACAATGAGCAGTTCTTC,CASSLGSGVYNEQFF
TRBJ2-3,-,TRBV6-6,-,TGTGCCAGCAGTCCACGGACTGCCACAGATACGCAGTATTTT,CASSPRTATDTQYF
TRBJ1-2,-,TRBV2,once,TGTGCCAGCAGTGATTGGGACATTAACTACTATGGCTACACCTTC,CASSDWDINYYGYTF
TRBJ1-1,TRBD1,TRBV13,many,TGTGCCAGCAGCCTAACCCCCCGCCTGGGACAGTTGAACACTGAAGCTTTCTTT,CASSLTPRLGQLNTEAFF
TRBJ1-4,TRBD1,TRBV4-3,many,TGCGCCAGCAGTCCGGACAGGGGTGCAACTAATGAAAAACTGTTTTTT,CASSPDRGATNEKLFF
TRBJ2-2,-,TRBV5-4,-,TGTGCCAGCAGCCCTGTCAGGACGAACACCGGGGAGCTGTTTTTT,CASSPVRTNTGELFF
TRBJ2-5,-,TRBV3-1,many,TGTGCCAGCAGCCAAGATGGACGAGAGACCCAGTACTTC,CASSQDGRETQYF
TRBJ2-2,TRBD2,TRBV20-1,once,TGCAGTGCATGGACTAGCCGCGGGGAGCTGTTTTTT,CSAWTSRGELFF
TRBJ2-2,-,TRBV6-2/TRBV6-3,-,TGTGCCAGCAGACAACGAGGGGTGAACACCGGGGAGCTGTTTTTT,CASRQRGVNTGELFF
TRBJ2-6,-,TRBV28,many,TGTGCCAGCACCCTCCGCTGGGCTGGGGCCAACGTCCTGACTTTC,CASTLRWAGANVLTF
TRBJ2-3,TRBD2,TRBV6-2/TRBV6-3,-,TGTGCCAGCACCGGGAGCGGGGGGACCAGGGGGGGGGATACGCAGTATTTT,CASTGSGGTRGGDTQYF
TRBJ1-2,TRBD1,TRBV5-8,-,TGTGCCAGCAGCTTGGCAGGGGGCTATGGCTACACCTTC,CASSLAGGYGYTF
TRBJ2-3,TRBD2,TRBV6-2/TRBV6-3,-,TGTGCCAGCCGCGGGGGGCACCTCTTTAGCACAGATACGCAGTATTTT,CASRGGHLFSTDTQYF
TRBJ1-6,-,TRBV7-8,-,TGTGCCAGCAGCTTGGGGGGTGAAGAGTCACCCCTCCACTTT,CASSLGGEESPLHF
TRBJ2-5,-,TRBV28,many,TGTGCCAGCAGCCGGACGCGCGAGACCCAGTACTTC,CASSRTRETQYF
TRBJ2-5,-,TRBV6-2/TRBV6-3,-,TGTGCCAGCAGTCGCGGACCTGACCAAGAGACCCAGTACTTC,CASSRGPDQETQYF
TRBJ1-2,-,TRBV4-3,-,TGCGCCAGCAGCCTAGGGATGGGCACTAACTATGGCTACACCTTC,CASSLGMGTNYGYTF
TRBJ2-7,TRBD1,TRBV28,-,TGTGCCAGCAGGGACAGGGTCTCCTACGAGCAGTACTTC,CASRDRVSYEQYF
TRBJ1-6,TRBD1,TRBV29-1,-,TGCAGCGTTGCACAGGGGGCCGGATCACCCCTCCACTTT,CSVAQGAGSPLHF
TRBJ2-7,-,TRBV6-5,many,TGTGCCAGCAGACCCCTGGGAGCATACGAGCAGTACTTC,CASRPLGAYEQYF
TRBJ2-7,-,TRBV12-3/TRBV12-4,-,TGTGCCAGCAGTTTTAAACAGGGAGCTTACGAGCAGTACTTC,CASSFKQGAYEQYF
TRBJ2-7,TRBD1,TRBV6-1,many,TGTGCCAGCAGTGAAGCCCTGGACAGGGGTTCACGCGAGCAGTACTTC,CASSEALDRGSREQYF